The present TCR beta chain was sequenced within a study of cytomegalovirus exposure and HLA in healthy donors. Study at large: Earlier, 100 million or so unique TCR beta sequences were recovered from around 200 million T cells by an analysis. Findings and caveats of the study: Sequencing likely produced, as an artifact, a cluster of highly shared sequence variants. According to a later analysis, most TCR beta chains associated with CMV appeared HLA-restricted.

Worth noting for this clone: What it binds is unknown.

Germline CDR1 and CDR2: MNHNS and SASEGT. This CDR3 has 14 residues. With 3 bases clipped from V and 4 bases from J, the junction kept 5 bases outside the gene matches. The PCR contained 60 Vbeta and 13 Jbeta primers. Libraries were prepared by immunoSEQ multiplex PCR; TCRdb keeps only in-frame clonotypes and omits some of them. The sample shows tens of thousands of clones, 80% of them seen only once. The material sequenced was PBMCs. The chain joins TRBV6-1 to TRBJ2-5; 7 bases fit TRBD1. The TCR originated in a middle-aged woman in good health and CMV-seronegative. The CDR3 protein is CASSDGQVSETQYF. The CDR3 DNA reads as TGTGCCAGCAGTGACGGACAGGTCTCAGAGACCCAGTACTTC.